This T cell receptor (beta chain) comes out of a study of cytomegalovirus exposure and HLA in healthy donors. Study information: A later analysis reported the same platform for the 120 or so validation repertoires and the roughly 700 first-cohort repertoires.

Clones were read by immunoSEQ multiplex PCR, and TCRdb kept only the in-frame ones, dropping some. Among about 73,000 clones, roughly 89% were seen once, and the ten largest hold 3.5% to 4%. Comments on this clone: Antigen specificity is unknown.

General study points: The finding came from a later analysis; first-cohort TCR clusters tended to co-occur in the roughly 110 validation repertoires. Around 160 TCR beta chains were listed as cytomegalovirus-associated. It was confirmed in vitro that a few of the CMV-associated chains were specific for CMV antigens.

Germline-derived CDR1 and CDR2 are SGHDT and YYEEEE. J gave up 5 bases and V 3 bases, and 9 bases lay outside the gene matches. This CDR3 region has 15 residues. The chain joins TRBV5-6 to TRBJ2-5; 8 nucleotides match TRBD1. The sequenced sample was PBMCs. This receptor was taken from a woman under 30 in good health and CMV-seropositive. Written as DNA, the CDR3 is TGTGCCAGCAGCTCGGACAGGGTTGACTGGGAGACCCAGTACTTC. Its translation: CASSSDRVDWETQYF.